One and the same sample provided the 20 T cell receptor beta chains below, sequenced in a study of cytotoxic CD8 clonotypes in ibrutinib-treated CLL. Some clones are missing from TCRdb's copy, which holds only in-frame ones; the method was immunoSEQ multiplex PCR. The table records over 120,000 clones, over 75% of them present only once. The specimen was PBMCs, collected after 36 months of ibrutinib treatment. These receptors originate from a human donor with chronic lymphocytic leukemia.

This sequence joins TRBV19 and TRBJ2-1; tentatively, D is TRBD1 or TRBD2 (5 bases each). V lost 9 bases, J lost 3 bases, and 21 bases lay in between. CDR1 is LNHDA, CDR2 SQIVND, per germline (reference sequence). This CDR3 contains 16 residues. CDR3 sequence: CASRTGTSPIYNEQFF. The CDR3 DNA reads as TGTGCCAGCCGGACCGGGACCAGCCCGATCTACAATGAGCAGTTCTTC.

The CDR3 protein is CASWDWRNSGNTIYF. CDR3 sequence (DNA): TGTGCCAGTTGGGATTGGCGTAACTCTGGAAACACCATATATTTT. This chain uses TRBV19 with TRBJ1-3; D unclear. CDR1 and CDR2 (germline): LNHDA, SQIVND (reference sequence). The CDR3 has 15 amino acids. V was trimmed by 8 bases and J by 0 bases, leaving 14 bases between them. Based on the CDR3 plus reference TRBV19 and TRBJ1-3, the full variable domain is DGGITQSPKYLFRKEGQNVTLSCEQNLNHDAMYWYRQDPGQGLRLIYYSQIVNDFQKGDIAEGYSVSREKKESFPLTVTSAQKNPTAFYLCASWDWRNSGNTIYFGEGSWLTVV.

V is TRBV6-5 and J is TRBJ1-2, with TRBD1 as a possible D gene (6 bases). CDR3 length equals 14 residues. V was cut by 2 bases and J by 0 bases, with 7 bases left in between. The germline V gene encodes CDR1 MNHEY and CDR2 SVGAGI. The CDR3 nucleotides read TGTGCCAGCAGTTACGCAGGGGCTAACTATGGCTACACCTTC. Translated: CASSYAGANYGYTF.

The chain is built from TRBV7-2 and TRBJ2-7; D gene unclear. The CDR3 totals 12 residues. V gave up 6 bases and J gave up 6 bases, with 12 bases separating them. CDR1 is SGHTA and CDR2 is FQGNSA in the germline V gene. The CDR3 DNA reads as TGTGCCAGCAGTTGGTATACGTCCGAGCAGTACTTC. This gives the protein CASSWYTSEQYF. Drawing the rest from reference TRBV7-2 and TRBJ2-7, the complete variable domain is GAGVSQSPSNKVTEKGKDVELRCDPISGHTALYWYRQSLGQGLEFLIYFQGNSAPDKSGLPSDRFSAERTGGSVSTLTIQRTQQEDSAVYLCASSWYTSEQYFGPGTRLTVT.

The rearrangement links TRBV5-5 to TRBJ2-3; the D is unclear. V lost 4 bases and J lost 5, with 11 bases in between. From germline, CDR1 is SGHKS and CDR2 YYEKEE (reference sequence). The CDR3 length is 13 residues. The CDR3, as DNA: TGTGCCAGCAGCGGAACTACTTTAGATACGCAGTATTTT. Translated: CASSGTTLDTQYF.

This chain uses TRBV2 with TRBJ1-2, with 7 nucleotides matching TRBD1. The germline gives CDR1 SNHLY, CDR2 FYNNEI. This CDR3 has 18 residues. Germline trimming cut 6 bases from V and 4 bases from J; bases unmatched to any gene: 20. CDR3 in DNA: TGTGCCAGCAGCCTCCCTAGCGACGAGGGGGCGAGATTCTATGGCTACACCTTC. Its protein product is CASSLPSDEGARFYGYTF.

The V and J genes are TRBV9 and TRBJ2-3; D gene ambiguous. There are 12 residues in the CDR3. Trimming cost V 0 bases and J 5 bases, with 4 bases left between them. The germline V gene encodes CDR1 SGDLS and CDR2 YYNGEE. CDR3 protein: CASSVVGDTQYF. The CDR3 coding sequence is TGTGCCAGCAGCGTAGTCGGAGATACGCAGTATTTT.

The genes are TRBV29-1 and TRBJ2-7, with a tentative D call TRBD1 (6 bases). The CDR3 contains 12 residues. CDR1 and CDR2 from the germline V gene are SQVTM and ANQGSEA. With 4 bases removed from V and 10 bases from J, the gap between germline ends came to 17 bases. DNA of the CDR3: TGCAGCGTTGGCCAGGGACAAGGGTACCAGTACTTC. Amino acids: CSVGQGQGYQYF.

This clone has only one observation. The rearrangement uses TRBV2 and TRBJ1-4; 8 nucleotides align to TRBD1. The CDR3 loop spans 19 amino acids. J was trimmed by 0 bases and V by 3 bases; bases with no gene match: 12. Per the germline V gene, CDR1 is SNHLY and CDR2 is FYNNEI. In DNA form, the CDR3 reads TGTGCCAGCAGTGATAACGGACAGGGTCCCCGGGCAACTAATGAAAAACTGTTTTTT. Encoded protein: CASSDNGQGPRATNEKLFF.

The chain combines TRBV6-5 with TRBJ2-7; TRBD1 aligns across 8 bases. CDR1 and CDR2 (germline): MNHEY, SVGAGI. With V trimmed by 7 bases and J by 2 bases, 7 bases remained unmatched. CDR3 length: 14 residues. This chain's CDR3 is CASTGPQGAYEQYF. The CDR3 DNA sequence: TGTGCCAGCACCGGACCACAGGGGGCCTACGAGCAGTACTTC.

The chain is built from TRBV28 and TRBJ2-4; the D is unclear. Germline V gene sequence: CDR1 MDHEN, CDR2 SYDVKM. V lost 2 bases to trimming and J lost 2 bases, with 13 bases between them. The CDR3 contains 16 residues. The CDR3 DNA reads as TGTGCCAGCAGTTTAACGGCAGGTGGCCCCAAAAACATTCAGTACTTC. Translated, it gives CASSLTAGGPKNIQYF.

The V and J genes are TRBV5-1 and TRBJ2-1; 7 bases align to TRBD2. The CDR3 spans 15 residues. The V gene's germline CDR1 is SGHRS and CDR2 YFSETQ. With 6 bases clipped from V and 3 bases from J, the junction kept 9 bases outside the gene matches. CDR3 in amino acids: CASNKGLAVYNEQFF. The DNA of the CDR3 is TGCGCCAGCAACAAGGGTCTAGCGGTCTACAATGAGCAGTTCTTC.

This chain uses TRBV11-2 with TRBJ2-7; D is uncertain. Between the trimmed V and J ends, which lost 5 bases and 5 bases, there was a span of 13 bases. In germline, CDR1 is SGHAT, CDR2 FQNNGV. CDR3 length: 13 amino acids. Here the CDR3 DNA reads TGTGCCAGCAGCCCTTGGGGTCCCAACGAGCAGTACTTC. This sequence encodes CASSPWGPNEQYF.

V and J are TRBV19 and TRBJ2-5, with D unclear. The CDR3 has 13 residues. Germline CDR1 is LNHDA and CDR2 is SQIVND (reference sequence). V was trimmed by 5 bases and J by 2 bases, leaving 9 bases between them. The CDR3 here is CASSPWGQETQYF. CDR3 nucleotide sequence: TGTGCCAGTAGTCCATGGGGACAAGAGACCCAGTACTTC.

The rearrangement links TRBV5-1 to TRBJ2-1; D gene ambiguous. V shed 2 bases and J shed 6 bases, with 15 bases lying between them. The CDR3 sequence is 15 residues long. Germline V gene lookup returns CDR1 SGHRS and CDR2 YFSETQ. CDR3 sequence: CASSFFSVVRNEQFF. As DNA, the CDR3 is TGCGCCAGCAGCTTCTTTTCTGTTGTCCGCAATGAGCAGTTCTTC.

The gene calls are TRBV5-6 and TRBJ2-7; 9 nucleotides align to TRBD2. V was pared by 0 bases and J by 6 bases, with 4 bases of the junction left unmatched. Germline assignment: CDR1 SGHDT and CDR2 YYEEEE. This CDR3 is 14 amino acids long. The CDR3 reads CASSLVSGSGEQYF. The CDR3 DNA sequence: TGTGCCAGCAGCTTGGTTAGCGGGAGTGGCGAGCAGTACTTC.

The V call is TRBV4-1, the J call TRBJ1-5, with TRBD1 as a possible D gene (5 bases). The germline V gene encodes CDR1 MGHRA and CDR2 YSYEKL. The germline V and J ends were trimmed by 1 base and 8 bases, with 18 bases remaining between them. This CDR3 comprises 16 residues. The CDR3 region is CASSQVPGRTREPQHF. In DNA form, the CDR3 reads TGCGCCAGCAGCCAAGTACCGGGACGGACACGGGAGCCCCAGCATTTT.

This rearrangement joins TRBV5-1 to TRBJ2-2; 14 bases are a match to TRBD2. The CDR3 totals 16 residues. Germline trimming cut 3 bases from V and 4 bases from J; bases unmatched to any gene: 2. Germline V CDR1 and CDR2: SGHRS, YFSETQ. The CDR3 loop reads CASSSGLAGGTGELFF. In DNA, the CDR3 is TGCGCCAGCAGCTCAGGACTAGCGGGAGGCACCGGGGAGCTGTTTTTT. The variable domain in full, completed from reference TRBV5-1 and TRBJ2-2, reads KAGVTQTPRYLIKTRGQQVTLSCSPISGHRSVSWYQQTPGQGLQFLFEYFSETQRNKGNFPGRFSGRQFSNSRSEMNVSTLELGDSALYLCASSSGLAGGTGELFFGEGSRLTVL.

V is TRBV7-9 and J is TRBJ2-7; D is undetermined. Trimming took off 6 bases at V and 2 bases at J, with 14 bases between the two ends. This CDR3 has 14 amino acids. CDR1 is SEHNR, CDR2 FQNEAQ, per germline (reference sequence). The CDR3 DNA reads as TGTGCCAGCAGTGTCGAAGGCGGCCCCTACGAGCAGTACTTC. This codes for CASSVEGGPYEQYF.

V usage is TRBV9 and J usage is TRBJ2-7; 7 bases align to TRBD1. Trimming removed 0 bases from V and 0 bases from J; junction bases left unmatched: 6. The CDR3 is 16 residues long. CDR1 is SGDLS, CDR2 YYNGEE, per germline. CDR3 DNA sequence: TGTGCCAGCAGCGTAGGGACAGGCTTGAGCTCCTACGAGCAGTACTTC. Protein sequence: CASSVGTGLSSYEQYF.